One and the same sample provided the 14 T cell receptor beta chains below, sequenced in a study of early T cells in non-severe SARS-CoV-2 infection. MiXCR was run by TCRdb on the 5' RACE reads, yielding one entry per CDR3 protein. The sample has some 46,000 distinct CDR3 sequences, about a tenth seen once. The source material was whole blood. The receptors come from an adult who was a healthcare worker with PCR-confirmed SARS-CoV-2 infection or an uninfected control (not recorded which).

This clonotype has only a few counts. This chain links TRBV28 with TRBJ2-3; tentatively, D is TRBD2 (5 bases). V lost 2 bases and J lost 6, with 15 bases in between. CDR3 length equals 15 residues. Germline CDR1 and CDR2: MDHEN and SYDVKM. The DNA of the CDR3 is TGTGCCAGCAGTTTAGAAGACTATATTGCGGATACGCAGTATTTT. Its translation: CASSLEDYIADTQYF.

This clonotype was detected only a few times. The V and J genes are TRBV15 and TRBJ1-1; D call uncertain. V was trimmed by 4 bases and J by 4 bases, leaving 13 bases between them. In germline, CDR1 is LNHNV, CDR2 YYDKDF (reference sequence). CDR3 length: 14 residues. The CDR3 is CATSTPGLGTEAFF. The CDR3 region has the DNA TGTGCCACCAGCACCCCCGGTTTGGGCACTGAAGCTTTCTTT.

This clonotype showed up many times. The chain combines TRBV6-5 with TRBJ2-1; D not resolved. Germline loops: CDR1 MNHEY, CDR2 SVGAGI. Trimming removed 6 bases from V and 1 base from J, with 16 bases in between. The CDR3 has 16 residues. CDR3 bases: TGTGCCAGCAGCCGGGTTTGGGTTTTGTCCTACAATGAGCAGTTCTTC. Its translation is CASSRVWVLSYNEQFF.

This clonotype came up many times. This chain uses TRBV7-2 with TRBJ2-4; no clear D. The V gene lost 5 bases and the J gene lost 7 bases, with 18 bases spanning the gap. Germline loops: CDR1 SGHTA, CDR2 FQGNSA. This CDR3 has 15 amino acids. This CDR3 reads CASSNGVVRRNIQYF. Here the CDR3 DNA reads TGTGCCAGCAGCAATGGGGTTGTTCGGCGGAACATTCAGTACTTC.

This clonotype was counted many times. The CDR3 bases are TGCGCCAGCAGCGCCGGCCCAGGGGGCGTAAGGAGCACAGATACGCAGTATTTT. This sequence encodes CASSAGPGGVRSTDTQYF. This rearrangement joins TRBV5-1 to TRBJ2-3; 8 bases line up with TRBD1. Germline loops: CDR1 SGHRS, CDR2 YFSETQ. V lost 4 bases and J lost 0; bases outside the gene matches: 13. The CDR3 consists of 18 residues.

This clonotype was seen at least ten times. The V and J genes are TRBV20-1 and TRBJ1-4, with 7 bases lining up with TRBD1. Germline assignment: CDR1 DFQATT and CDR2 SNEGSKA (reference sequence). The CDR3 covers 15 residues. V dropped 3 bases and J dropped 4; count of bases not matched to a gene: 8. CDR3 loop: CSASPGQAFNEKLFF. CDR3 DNA sequence: TGCAGTGCTAGTCCCGGACAGGCCTTTAATGAAAAACTGTTTTTT.

The sample holds many counts of this clonotype. The J gene is TRBJ2-4, the V gene TRBV19; 8 bases match TRBD1. The CDR3 is 13 residues long. CDR1 is LNHDA and CDR2 is SQIVND in the germline V gene (reference sequence). V lost 8 bases, J lost 6 bases, and 6 bases stayed unmatched. The chain's CDR3 is CASARTGTNIQYF. The DNA for the CDR3 is TGTGCCAGTGCCCGGACAGGGACAAACATTCAGTACTTC.

The chain links TRBV27 to TRBJ2-7, with 8 nucleotides matching TRBD1. CDR1 MNHEY and CDR2 SMNVEV come from the germline V gene (reference sequence). This CDR3 is 12 amino acids long. Trimming took 8 bases from V and 5 from J; bases not matched to a gene: 5. CDR3 bases: TGTGCCAGCCGCGGACAGGGCCACGAGCAGTACTTC. This gives the protein CASRGQGHEQYF.

This clonotype was observed at least ten times. J is TRBJ2-6 and V is TRBV19; tentatively, D is TRBD2 (5 bases). Germline lookup yields CDR1 LNHDA and CDR2 SQIVND (reference sequence). The CDR3 sequence is 16 residues long. Deletions cut 3 bases from V and 0 bases from J, with 9 bases between. CDR3 sequence reads: CASSILRASGANVLTF. The CDR3 DNA is TGTGCCAGTAGTATTTTGCGGGCCTCTGGGGCCAACGTCCTGACTTTC.

The rearrangement uses TRBV20-1 and TRBJ2-5; D perhaps matches TRBD1 (6 bases). The CDR3 length is 13 residues. Germline V CDR1 and CDR2: DFQATT, SNEGSKA (reference sequence). Trimming took off 1 base at V and 4 bases at J, with 10 bases between the two ends. The CDR3: CSARVAGAETQYF. Here the CDR3 DNA reads TGCAGTGCTAGAGTGGCAGGGGCAGAGACCCAGTACTTC.

This clonotype was detected many times. This chain links TRBV2 with TRBJ2-1; D remains ambiguous. Looked up from germline, CDR1 is SNHLY and CDR2 is FYNNEI. The CDR3 has 14 residues. V lost 4 bases to trimming and J lost 0 bases, with 7 bases between them. CDR3 residues: CASSVQSSYNEQFF. In DNA form, the CDR3 reads TGTGCCAGCAGTGTACAGAGCTCCTACAATGAGCAGTTCTTC. Variable domain in full (rest from reference TRBV2 and TRBJ2-1): EPEVTQTPSHQVTQMGQEVILRCVPISNHLYFYWYRQILGQKVEFLVSFYNNEISEKSEIFDDQFSVERPDGSNFTLKIRSTKLEDSAMYFCASSVQSSYNEQFFGPGTRLTVL.

This clonotype was detected ten times or more. The CDR3: CASSMATVSGANVLTF. DNA for the CDR3: TGTGCCAGTAGTATGGCGACAGTCTCTGGGGCCAACGTCCTGACTTTC. The chain recombines TRBV19 with TRBJ2-6; possibly TRBD1 for D (5 bases). CDR1 is LNHDA, CDR2 SQIVND, per germline (reference sequence). Trimming stripped 3 bases from V and 0 bases from J, with 9 bases between. The CDR3 runs 16 residues.

The table lists this clonotype with many counts. This sequence joins TRBV7-7 and TRBJ2-5, with D perhaps assigned TRBD1 or TRBD2 (6 bases each). Deletions cut 5 bases from V and 2 bases from J, with 12 bases between. The CDR3 has 14 residues. Per germline, CDR1 SSHAT and CDR2 FNYEAQ (reference sequence). CDR3 protein: CASSPQGRQETQYF. DNA of the CDR3: TGTGCCAGCAGCCCCCAGGGGAGGCAAGAGACCCAGTACTTC. Full variable domain (remainder filled in from reference TRBV7-7 and TRBJ2-5): GAGVSQSPRYKVTKRGQDVTLRCDPISSHATLYWYQQALGQGPEFLTYFNYEAQPDKSGLPSDRFSAERPEGSISTLTIQRTEQRDSAMYRCASSPQGRQETQYFGPGTRLLVL.

The table lists this clonotype with many counts. The chain employs TRBV20-1 and TRBJ1-1; 8 positions agree with TRBD1. V shed 6 bases and J 5 bases; nucleotides not matched to a gene: 8. Germline CDR1 is DFQATT and CDR2 is SNEGSKA (reference sequence). The CDR3 has 13 residues. The CDR3, as DNA: TGCAGTGCCCCGACAGGGGTTAGAACTGAAGCTTTCTTT. Amino acid sequence: CSAPTGVRTEAFF.